The present T cell receptor beta chain was sequenced within a study of OX40 agonist ivuxolimab in advanced cancers. About the study: Patients received ivuxolimab, an agonistic anti-OX40 (CD134) antibody.

About this clone itself: Antigen: not known.

General study points: Expanded clones were, on average, more numerous in CD8+ T cells than in CD4+.

Assay used: immunoSEQ multiplex PCR; TCRdb lists only in-frame clones, some missing. The sample shows approximately 68,000 clones, about 90% of them seen only once. This TCR was sampled from an adult with an advanced solid tumor such as melanoma, head and neck, liver or kidney cancer. The specimen was CD4+ or CD8+ T cells sorted from blood, collected in a trial of the OX40 agonist ivuxolimab.

The CDR3 sequence is CASRTDRDRSYEQYF. The CDR3 coding sequence is TGTGCCAGCAGAACCGACAGGGATCGCTCCTACGAGCAGTACTTC. This chain joins TRBV2 and TRBJ2-7, with 7 bases lining up with TRBD1. The CDR3 covers 15 residues. Losses at the gene ends were 6 bases for V and 0 bases for J; bases not matched to a gene: 8. In germline, CDR1 is SNHLY, CDR2 FYNNEI.